This entry is about one TCR beta chain. The data derive from a study of blood T cell repertoires in COVID-19. Study-wide context: Specimens from acute and convalescent COVID-19 originated in the United States, Italy and Spain.

The CDR3 runs 21 residues. J was trimmed by 1 base and V by 4 bases; bases with no gene match: 20. CDR1 LGHDT and CDR2 YNNKEL come from the germline V gene (reference sequence). Original methodology: Cell counts per sample came from amplifying reference gene primers. Using immunoSEQ multiplex PCR, the repertoire was profiled, and TCRdb retains in-frame clones only, with some absent. The DNA was the basis for D and trimming; V, J and clone size are from that table. The sample has hundreds of thousands of clones; about 93% are singletons. This sequence was found in a woman under 30 who had recovered from COVID-19. The rearrangement joins TRBV3-1 (or the pseudogene TRBV3-2) to TRBJ2-1; 9 nucleotides align to TRBD2. The sequencing input was peripheral blood. This chain's CDR3 is CASSPKLERLAAKVSYNEQFF. The CDR3 DNA follows: TGTGCCAGCAGCCCCAAGTTAGAGAGACTAGCGGCAAAAGTATCCTACAATGAGCAGTTCTTC.